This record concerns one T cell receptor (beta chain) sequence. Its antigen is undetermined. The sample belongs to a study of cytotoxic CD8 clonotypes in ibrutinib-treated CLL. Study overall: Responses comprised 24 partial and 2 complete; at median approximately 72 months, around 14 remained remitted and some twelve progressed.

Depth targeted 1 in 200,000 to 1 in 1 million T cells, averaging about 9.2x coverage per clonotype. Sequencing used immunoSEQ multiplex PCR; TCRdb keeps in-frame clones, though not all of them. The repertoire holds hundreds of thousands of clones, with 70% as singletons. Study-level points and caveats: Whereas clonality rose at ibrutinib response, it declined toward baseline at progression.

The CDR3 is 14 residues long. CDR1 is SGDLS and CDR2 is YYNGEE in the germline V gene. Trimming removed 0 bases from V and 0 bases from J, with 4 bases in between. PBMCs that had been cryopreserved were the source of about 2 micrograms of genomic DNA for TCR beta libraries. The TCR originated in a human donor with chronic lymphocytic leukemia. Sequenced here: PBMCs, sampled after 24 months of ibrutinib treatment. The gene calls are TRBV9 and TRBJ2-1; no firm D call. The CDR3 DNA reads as TGTGCCAGCAGCGTAGCTAGCTCCTACAATGAGCAGTTCTTC. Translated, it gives CASSVASSYNEQFF.